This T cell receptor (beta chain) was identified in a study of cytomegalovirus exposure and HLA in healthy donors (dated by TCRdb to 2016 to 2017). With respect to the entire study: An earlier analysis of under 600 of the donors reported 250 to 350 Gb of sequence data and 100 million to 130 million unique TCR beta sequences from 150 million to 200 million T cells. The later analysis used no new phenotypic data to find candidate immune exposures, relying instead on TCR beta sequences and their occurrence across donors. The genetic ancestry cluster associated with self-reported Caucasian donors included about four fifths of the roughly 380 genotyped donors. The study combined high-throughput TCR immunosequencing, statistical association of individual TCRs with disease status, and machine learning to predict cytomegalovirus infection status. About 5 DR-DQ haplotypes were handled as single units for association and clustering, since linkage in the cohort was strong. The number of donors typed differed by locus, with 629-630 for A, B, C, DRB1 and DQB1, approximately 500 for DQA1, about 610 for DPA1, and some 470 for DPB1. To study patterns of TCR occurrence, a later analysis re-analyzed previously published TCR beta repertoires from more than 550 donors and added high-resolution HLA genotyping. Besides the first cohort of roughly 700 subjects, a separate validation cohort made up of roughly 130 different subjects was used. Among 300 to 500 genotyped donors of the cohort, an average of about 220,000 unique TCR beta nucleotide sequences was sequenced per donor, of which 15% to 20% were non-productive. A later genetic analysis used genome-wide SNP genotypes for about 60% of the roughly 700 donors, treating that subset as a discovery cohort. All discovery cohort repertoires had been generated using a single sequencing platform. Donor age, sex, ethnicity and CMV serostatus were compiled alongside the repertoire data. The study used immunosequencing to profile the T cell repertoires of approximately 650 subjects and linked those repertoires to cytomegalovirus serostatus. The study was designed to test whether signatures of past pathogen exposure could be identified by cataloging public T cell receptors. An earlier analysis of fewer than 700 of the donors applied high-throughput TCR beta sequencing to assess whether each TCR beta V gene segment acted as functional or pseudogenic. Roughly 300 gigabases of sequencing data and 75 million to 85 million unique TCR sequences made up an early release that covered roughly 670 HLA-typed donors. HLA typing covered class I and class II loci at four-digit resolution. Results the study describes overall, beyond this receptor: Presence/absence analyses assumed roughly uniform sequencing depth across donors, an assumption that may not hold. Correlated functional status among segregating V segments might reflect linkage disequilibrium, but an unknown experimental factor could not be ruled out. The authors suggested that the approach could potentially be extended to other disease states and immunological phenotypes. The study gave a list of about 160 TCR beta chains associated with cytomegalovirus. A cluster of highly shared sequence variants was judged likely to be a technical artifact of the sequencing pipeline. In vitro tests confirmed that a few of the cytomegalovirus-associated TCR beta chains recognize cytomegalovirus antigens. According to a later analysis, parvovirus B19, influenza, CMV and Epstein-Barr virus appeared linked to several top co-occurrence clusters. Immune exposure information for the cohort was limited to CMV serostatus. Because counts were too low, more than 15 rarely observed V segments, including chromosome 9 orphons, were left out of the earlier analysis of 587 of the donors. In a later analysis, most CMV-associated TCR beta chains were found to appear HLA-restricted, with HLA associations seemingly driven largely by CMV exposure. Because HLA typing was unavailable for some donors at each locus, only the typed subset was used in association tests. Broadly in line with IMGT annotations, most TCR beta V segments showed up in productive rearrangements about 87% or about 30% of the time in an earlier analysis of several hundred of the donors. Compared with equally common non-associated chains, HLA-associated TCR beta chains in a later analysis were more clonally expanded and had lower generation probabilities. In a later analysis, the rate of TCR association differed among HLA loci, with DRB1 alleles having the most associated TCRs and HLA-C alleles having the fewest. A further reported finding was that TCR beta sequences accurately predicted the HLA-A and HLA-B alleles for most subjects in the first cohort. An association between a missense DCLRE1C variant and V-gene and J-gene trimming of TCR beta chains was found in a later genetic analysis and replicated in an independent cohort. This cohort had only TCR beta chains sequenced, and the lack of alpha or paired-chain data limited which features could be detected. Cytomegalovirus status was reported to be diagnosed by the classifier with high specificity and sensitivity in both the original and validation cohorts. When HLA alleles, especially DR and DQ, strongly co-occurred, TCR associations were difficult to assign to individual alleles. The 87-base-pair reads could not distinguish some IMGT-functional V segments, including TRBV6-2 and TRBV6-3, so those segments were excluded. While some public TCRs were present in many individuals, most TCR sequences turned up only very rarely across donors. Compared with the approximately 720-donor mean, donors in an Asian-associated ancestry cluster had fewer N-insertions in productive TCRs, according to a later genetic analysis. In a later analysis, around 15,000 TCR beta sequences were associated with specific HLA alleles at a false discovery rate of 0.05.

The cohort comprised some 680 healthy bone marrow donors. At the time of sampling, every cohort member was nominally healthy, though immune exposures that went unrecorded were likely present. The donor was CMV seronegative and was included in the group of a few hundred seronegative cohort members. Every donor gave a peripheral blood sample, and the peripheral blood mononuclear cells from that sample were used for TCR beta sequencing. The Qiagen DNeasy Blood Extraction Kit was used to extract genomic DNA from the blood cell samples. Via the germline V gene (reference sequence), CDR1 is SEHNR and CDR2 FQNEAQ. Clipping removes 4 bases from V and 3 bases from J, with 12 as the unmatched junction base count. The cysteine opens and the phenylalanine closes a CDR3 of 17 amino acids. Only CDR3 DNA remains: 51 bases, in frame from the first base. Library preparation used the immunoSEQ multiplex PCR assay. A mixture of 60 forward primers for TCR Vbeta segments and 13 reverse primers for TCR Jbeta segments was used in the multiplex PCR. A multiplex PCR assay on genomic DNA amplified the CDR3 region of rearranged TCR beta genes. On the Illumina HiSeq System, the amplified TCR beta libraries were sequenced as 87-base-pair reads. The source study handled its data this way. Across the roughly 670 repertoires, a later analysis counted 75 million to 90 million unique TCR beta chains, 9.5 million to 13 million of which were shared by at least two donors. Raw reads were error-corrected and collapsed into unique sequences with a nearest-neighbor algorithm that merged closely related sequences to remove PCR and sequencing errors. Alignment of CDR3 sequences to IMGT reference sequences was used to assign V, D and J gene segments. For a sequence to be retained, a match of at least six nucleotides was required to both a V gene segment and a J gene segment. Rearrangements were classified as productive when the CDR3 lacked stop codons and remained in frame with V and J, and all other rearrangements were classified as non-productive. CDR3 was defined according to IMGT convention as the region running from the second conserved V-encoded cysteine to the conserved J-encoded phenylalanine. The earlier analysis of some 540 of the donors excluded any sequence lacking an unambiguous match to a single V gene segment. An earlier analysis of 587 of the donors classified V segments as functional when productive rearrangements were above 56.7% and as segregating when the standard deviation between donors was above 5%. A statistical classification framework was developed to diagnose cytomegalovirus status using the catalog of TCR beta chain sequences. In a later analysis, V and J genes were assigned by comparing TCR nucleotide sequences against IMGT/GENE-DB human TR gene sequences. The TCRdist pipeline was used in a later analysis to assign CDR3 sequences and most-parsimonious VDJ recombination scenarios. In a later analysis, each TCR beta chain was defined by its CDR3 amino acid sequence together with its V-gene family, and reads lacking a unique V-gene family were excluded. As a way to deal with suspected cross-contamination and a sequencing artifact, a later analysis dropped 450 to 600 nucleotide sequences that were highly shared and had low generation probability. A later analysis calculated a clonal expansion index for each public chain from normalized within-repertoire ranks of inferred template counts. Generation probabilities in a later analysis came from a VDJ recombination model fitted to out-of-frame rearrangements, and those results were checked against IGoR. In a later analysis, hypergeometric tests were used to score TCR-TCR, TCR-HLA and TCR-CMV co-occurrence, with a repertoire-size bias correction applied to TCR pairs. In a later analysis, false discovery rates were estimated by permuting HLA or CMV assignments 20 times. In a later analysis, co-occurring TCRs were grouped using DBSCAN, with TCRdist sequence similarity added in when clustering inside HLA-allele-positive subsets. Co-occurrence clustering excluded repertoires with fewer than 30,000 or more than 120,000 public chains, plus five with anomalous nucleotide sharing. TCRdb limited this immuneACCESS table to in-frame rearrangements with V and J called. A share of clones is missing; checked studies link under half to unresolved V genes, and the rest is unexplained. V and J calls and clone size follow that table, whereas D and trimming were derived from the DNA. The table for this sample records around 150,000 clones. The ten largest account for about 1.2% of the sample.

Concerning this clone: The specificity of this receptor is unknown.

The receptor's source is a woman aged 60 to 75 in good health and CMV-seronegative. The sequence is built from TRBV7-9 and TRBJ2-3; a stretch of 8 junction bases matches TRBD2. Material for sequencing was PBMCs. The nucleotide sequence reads TGTGCCAGCAGCTACCAGAGCGGGAGTGGTCGAACAGATACGCAGTATTTT. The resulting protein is CASSYQSGSGRTDTQYF.